What follows are 16 T cell receptor beta chains derived from one specimen sequenced in a study of cytomegalovirus exposure and HLA in healthy donors. Sequenced by immunoSEQ multiplex PCR; TCRdb stores in-frame clones only, minus some. The sample holds fewer than 90,000 clones; approximately 88% are singletons and the top ten take 12%. The source material was PBMCs. These receptor sequences come from a woman aged 18-29 years in good health and CMV-seropositive.

The chain is built from TRBV19 and TRBJ2-6, with D perhaps matching TRBD2 (5 bases). Germline V CDR1 and CDR2: LNHDA, SQIVND (reference sequence). V lost 3 bases and J 4 bases, leaving 10 bases between the germline ends. The CDR3 contains 15 residues. The CDR3 region is CASSMVREGANVLTF. CDR3 bases: TGTGCCAGTAGTATGGTGAGGGAGGGGGCCAACGTCCTGACTTTC.

This CDR3 reads CASSPWTGGANTGELFF. The CDR3, as DNA: TGTGCCAGCAGCCCGTGGACAGGGGGCGCGAACACCGGGGAGCTGTTTTTT. The chain has TRBV7-8 and TRBJ2-2; 11 nucleotides line up with TRBD1. The CDR3 is 17 amino acids. Germline lookup yields CDR1 SGHVS and CDR2 FQNEAQ. Germline trimming cut 5 bases from V and 0 bases from J; bases unmatched to any gene: 5.

The chain recombines TRBV28 with TRBJ1-3; no firm D call. Germline loops: CDR1 MDHEN, CDR2 SYDVKM. The CDR3 contains 15 residues. The V end was cut by 2 bases, the J end by 0 bases, with 8 bases between. The CDR3 spells CASSLPVFSGNTIYF. CDR3 nucleotide sequence: TGTGCCAGCAGTTTACCAGTTTTCTCTGGAAACACCATATATTTT.

V gene TRBV10-3 combines with J gene TRBJ1-5, with D perhaps TRBD1 (5 bases). The V gene's germline CDR1 is ENHRY and CDR2 SYGVKD. The V gene lost 2 bases and the J gene lost 5 bases, with 16 bases spanning the gap. CDR3 length: 16 residues. CDR3 nucleotides: TGTGCCATCAGTGAGGGGGGAGGGGCAAGCGATCAGCCCCAGCATTTT. This encodes CAISEGGGASDQPQHF.

The chain has TRBV5-7 and TRBJ1-6; 8 bases match TRBD1. TRBV5-7 counts as an open reading frame of uncertain function. The junction had 4 bases not matched to a gene; V was cut back by 4 bases and J by 7 bases. CDR3 length: 14 amino acids. CDR3 region: CASSKGQGNSPLHF. CDR3 DNA sequence: TGTGCCAGCAGCAAAGGACAGGGCAATTCACCCCTCCACTTT.

This clone was detected once. The CDR3 DNA reads as TGTGCCAGCTCACCAAGGGACAGAACATACACTGAAGCTTTCTTT. Translation gives CASSPRDRTYTEAFF. This sequence joins TRBV18 and TRBJ1-1; TRBD1 matches 7 bases. The J segment lost 3 bases and the V segment lost 2 bases, leaving 6 bases of the junction unmatched. This CDR3 is 15 amino acids long. Germline loops: CDR1 KGHSH, CDR2 LQKENI. The full variable domain, in which reference TRBV18 and TRBJ1-1 provide the parts outside the CDR3, is NAGVMQNPRHLVRRRGQEARLRCSPMKGHSHVYWYRQLPEEGLKFMVYLQKENIIDESGMPKERFSAEFPKEGPSILRIQQVVRGDSAAYFCASSPRDRTYTEAFFGQGTRLTVV.

Remarks on this clone: Different DNA sequences within this sample yield the same CDR3. The chain carries TRBV27 and TRBJ2-7; TRBD1 might be the D (5 bases). CDR3 size: 13 residues. The germline CDR1 and CDR2 sequences are MNHEY and SMNVEV (reference sequence). V lost 1 base, J lost 5 bases, and 9 bases lay in between. The CDR3 bases are TGTGCCAGCAGTTTATATAGGGGCCACGAGCAGTACTTC. It codes for CASSLYRGHEQYF.

V gene TRBV6-1 combines with J gene TRBJ1-4; no definite D call. Germline V gene data show CDR1 as MNHNS and CDR2 as SASEGT. Trimming shortened V by 4 bases and J by 7 bases, and 10 bases separated the two germline ends. CDR3 size: 13 residues. CDR3 region: CASSVRESEKLFF. CDR3 bases: TGTGCCAGCAGTGTGAGGGAAAGTGAAAAACTGTTTTTT.

V usage is TRBV4-2 and J usage is TRBJ2-2; D possibly corresponds to TRBD1 (5 bases). Deletions cut 1 base from V and 6 bases from J, with 12 bases between. This CDR3 comprises 15 residues. Germline-derived CDR1 and CDR2 are LGHNA and YNFKEQ. DNA of the CDR3: TGTGCCAGCAGCCAAGGCGCAAGGGGTCCCGGGGAGCTGTTTTTT. The encoded protein is CASSQGARGPGELFF.

The rearrangement links TRBV5-1 to TRBJ2-1; TRBD2 might be the D (5 bases). Trimming removed 4 bases at V and 2 bases at J, with 13 bases between. Germline CDR1 SGHRS, CDR2 YFSETQ. The length of the CDR3 is 15 residues. This CDR3 is CASSPLAGAYNEQFF. The CDR3 bases are TGCGCCAGCAGCCCCCTTGCGGGCGCCTACAATGAGCAGTTCTTC.

Concerning this clone: This sample includes further DNA sequences coding for the same CDR3. This chain connects TRBV6-6 to TRBJ2-1; D not resolved. CDR1 MNHNY and CDR2 SVGAGI come from the germline V gene (reference sequence). The CDR3 has 14 amino acids. V was cut by 0 bases and J by 4 bases, with 7 bases left in between. Here the CDR3 reads CASSYSRVYNEQFF. The CDR3 nucleotides read TGTGCCAGCAGTTACTCGAGAGTATACAATGAGCAGTTCTTC.

A single count supports this clone. The chain recombines TRBV2 with TRBJ2-1, with D possibly TRBD1 on 5 matching bases. Germline lookup yields CDR1 SNHLY and CDR2 FYNNEI. The CDR3 contains 11 residues. The V end lost 5 bases, the J end lost 8 bases, and 7 bases lay between the germline ends. Here the CDR3 DNA reads TGTGCCAGCAGTAGGACATATGAGCAGTTCTTC. Translation gives CASSRTYEQFF.

This clone was detected only once. The chain recombines TRBV30 with TRBJ2-7, with D possibly TRBD1 on 5 matching bases. CDR1 is GTSNPN and CDR2 is SVGIG in the germline V gene (reference sequence). V lost 1 base and J 4 bases, leaving 11 bases between the germline ends. CDR3 length: 13 residues. CDR3 sequence reads: CAWSAGQGYEQYF. DNA for the CDR3: TGTGCCTGGAGTGCCGGACAAGGGTACGAGCAGTACTTC. Drawing the rest from reference TRBV30 and TRBJ2-7, the complete variable domain is SQTIHQWPATLVQPVGSPLSLECTVEGTSNPNLYWYRQAAGRGLQLLFYSVGIGQISSEVPQNLSASRPQDRQFILSSKKLLLSDSGFYLCAWSAGQGYEQYFGPGTRLTVT.

This sequence joins TRBV23-1 and TRBJ1-2; the match to TRBD1 covers 7 bases. TRBV23-1 is classed as an ORF, of uncertain function. J gave up 0 bases and V 2 bases, and 3 bases lay outside the gene matches. The CDR3 contains 15 residues. CDR3 coding DNA: TGCGCCAGCAGTCAAAGGGACAGCCCTAACTATGGCTACACCTTC. Protein: CASSQRDSPNYGYTF.

The J gene is TRBJ1-1, the V gene TRBV4-3; tentatively, D is TRBD1 (6 bases). This CDR3 region has 14 residues. The germline V gene has CDR1 LGHNA and CDR2 YSLEER. V was shortened by 1 base and J by 10 bases, with 16 bases between the two germline ends. CDR3 in amino acids: CASSQAPGGGPAFF. CDR3 nucleotide sequence: TGCGCCAGCAGCCAAGCCCCCGGCGGGGGGCCAGCTTTCTTT.

The CDR3, as DNA: TGTGCCAGCAGCGTCGGACAGGGGGGGATGTACGAGCAGTACTTC. Translating gives CASSVGQGGMYEQYF. The rearrangement links TRBV7-2 to TRBJ2-7, with 10 bases fitting TRBD1. Germline assignment: CDR1 SGHTA and CDR2 FQGNSA. There are 15 residues in the CDR3. V was clipped by 5 bases and J by 4 bases; unmatched bases: 8.